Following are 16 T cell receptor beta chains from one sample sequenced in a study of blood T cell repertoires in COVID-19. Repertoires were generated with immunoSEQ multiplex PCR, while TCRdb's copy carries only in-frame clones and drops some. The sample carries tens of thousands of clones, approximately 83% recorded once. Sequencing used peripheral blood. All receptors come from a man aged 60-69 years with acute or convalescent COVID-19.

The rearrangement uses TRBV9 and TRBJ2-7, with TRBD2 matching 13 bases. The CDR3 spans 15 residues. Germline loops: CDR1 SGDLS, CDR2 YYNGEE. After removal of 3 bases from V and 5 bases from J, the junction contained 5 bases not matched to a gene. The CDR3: CASSATSGGVDEQYF. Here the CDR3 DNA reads TGTGCCAGCAGCGCCACTAGCGGGGGGGTCGACGAGCAGTACTTC.

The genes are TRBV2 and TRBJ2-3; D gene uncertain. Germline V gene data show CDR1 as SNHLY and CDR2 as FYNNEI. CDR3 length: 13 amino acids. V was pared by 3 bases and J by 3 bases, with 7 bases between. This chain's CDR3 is CASSDHLTDTQYF. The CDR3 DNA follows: TGTGCCAGCAGTGATCATTTGACAGATACGCAGTATTTT.

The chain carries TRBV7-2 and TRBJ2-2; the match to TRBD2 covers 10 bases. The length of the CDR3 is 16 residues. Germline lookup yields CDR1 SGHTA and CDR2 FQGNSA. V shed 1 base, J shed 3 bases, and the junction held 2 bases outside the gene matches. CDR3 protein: CASSLVSGRDTGELFF. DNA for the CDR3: TGTGCCAGCAGCTTAGTAAGCGGGAGGGACACCGGGGAGCTGTTTTTT.

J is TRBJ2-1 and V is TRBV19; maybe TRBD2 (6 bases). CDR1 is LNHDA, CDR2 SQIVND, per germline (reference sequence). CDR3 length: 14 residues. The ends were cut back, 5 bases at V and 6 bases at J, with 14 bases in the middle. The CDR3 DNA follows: TGTGCCAGTAGTCCGAACGGACTAAGCAATGAGCAGTTCTTC. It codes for CASSPNGLSNEQFF. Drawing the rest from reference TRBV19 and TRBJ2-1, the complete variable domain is DGGITQSPKYLFRKEGQNVTLSCEQNLNHDAMYWYRQDPGQGLRLIYYSQIVNDFQKGDIAEGYSVSREKKESFPLTVTSAQKNPTAFYLCASSPNGLSNEQFFGPGTRLTVL.

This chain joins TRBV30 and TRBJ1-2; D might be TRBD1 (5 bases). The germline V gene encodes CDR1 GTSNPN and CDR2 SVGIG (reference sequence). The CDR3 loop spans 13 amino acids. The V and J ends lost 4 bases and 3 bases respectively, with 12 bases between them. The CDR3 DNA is TGTGCCTGGATAAAAGGGGTGGACTATGGCTACACCTTC. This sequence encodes CAWIKGVDYGYTF.

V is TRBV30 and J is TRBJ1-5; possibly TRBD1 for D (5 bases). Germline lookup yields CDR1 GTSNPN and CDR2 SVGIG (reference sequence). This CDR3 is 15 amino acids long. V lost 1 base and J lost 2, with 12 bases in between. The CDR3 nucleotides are TGTGCCTGGAGTGAGGGGAGGGGCGGCAATCAGCCCCAGCATTTT. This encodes CAWSEGRGGNQPQHF.

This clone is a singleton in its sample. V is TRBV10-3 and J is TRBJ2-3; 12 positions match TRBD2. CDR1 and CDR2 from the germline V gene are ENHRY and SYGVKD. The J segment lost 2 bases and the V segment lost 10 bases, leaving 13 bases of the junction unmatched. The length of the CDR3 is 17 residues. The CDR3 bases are TGTGCCACGTTAGGGCTGACTAGCGGGGGATCCACAGATACGCAGTATTTT. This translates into CATLGLTSGGSTDTQYF.

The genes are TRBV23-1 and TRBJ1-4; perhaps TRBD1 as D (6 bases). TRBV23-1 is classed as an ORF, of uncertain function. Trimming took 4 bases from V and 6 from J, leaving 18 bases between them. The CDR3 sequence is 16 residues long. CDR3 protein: CASSPPRGGAHEKLFF. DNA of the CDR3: TGCGCCAGCAGTCCCCCCCGGGGGGGGGCTCATGAAAAACTGTTTTTT.

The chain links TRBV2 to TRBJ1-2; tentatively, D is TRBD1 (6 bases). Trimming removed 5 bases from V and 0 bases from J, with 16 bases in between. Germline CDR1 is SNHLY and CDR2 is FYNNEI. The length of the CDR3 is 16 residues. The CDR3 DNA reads TGTGCCAGCAGTCTCTGGACAGTCAGAGCTAACTATGGCTACACCTTC. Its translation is CASSLWTVRANYGYTF.

The CDR3 sequence: CASSDRLAGAYEQYF. As DNA, the CDR3 is TGTGCCAGTAGTGATCGACTAGCGGGGGCCTACGAGCAGTACTTC. The genes are TRBV19 and TRBJ2-7; TRBD2 agrees at 12 bases. Germline V lookup: CDR1 LNHDA, CDR2 SQIVND (reference sequence). Losses at the gene ends were 5 bases for V and 2 bases for J; bases not matched to a gene: 4. The CDR3 covers 15 residues.

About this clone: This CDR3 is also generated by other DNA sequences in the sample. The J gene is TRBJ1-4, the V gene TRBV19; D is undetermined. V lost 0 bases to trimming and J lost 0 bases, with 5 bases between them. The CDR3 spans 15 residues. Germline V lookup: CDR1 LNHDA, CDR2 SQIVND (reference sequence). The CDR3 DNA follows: TGTGCCAGTAGTATAGACGGGGCAACTAATGAAAAACTGTTTTTT. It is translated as CASSIDGATNEKLFF.

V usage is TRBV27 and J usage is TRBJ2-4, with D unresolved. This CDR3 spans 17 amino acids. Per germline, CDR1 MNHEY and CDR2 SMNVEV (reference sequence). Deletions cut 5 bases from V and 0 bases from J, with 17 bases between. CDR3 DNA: TGTGCCAGCAGTCCCCGTGGCGGCGGAGTAGCCAAAAACATTCAGTACTTC. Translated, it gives CASSPRGGGVAKNIQYF.

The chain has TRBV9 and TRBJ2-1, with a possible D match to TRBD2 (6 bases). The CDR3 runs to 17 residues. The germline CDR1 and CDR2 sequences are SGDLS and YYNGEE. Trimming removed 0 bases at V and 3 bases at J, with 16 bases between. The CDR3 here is CASSVAPSGVYYNEQFF. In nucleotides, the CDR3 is TGTGCCAGCAGCGTAGCTCCATCGGGGGTTTACTACAATGAGCAGTTCTTC. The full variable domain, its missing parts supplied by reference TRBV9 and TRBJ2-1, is DSGVTQTPKHLITATGQRVTLRCSPRSGDLSVYWYQQSLDQGLQFLIQYYNGEERAKGNILERFSAQQFPDLHSELNLSSLELGDSALYFCASSVAPSGVYYNEQFFGPGTRLTVL.

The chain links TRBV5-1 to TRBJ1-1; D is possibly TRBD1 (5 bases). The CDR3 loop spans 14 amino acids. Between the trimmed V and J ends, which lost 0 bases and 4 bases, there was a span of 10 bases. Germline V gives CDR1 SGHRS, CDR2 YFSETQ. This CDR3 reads CASSLVSGGTEAFF. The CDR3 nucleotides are TGCGCCAGCAGCTTGGTCTCGGGGGGCACTGAAGCTTTCTTT.

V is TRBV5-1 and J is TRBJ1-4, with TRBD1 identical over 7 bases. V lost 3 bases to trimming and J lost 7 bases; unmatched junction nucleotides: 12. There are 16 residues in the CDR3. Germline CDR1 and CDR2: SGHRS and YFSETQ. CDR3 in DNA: TGCGCCAGCAGCTGGGCGACAGGGAGAGGAGGTGAAAAACTGTTTTTT. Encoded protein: CASSWATGRGGEKLFF.

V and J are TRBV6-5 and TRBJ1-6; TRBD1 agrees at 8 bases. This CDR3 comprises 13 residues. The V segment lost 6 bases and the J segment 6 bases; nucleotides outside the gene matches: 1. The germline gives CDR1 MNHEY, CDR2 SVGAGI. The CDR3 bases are TGTGCCAGCAGGACAGGGGTTAATTCACCCCTCCACTTT. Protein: CASRTGVNSPLHF.